What follows are 15 T cell receptor beta chains derived from one specimen sequenced in a study of tissue T cells after allogeneic stem cell transplantation. Some clones are missing from TCRdb's copy, which holds only in-frame ones; the method was immunoSEQ multiplex PCR. The data show nearly 50,000 clones, 65% to 80% seen once. Sample: sorted cells pooled from one or two spleens. The receptor set was obtained from a pool of C57BL/6 mice in good health.

Points on this clone: Genes and germline come from the mouse. The CDR3 is cut off 1 residue early in the read; its end comes from the germline J gene. V is TRBV20 and J is TRBJ1-6, with TRBD1 identical over 9 bases. TRBJ1-6 is placed among ORFs of uncertain function. The V gene's germline CDR1 is GFQATS and CDR2 STVNSAI. J lost 3 bases, V lost 0 bases, and 0 bases had no gene match. This CDR3 region has 15 residues. The CDR3 DNA, read in part, is TGTGGTGCTAGGGAGGGACAGGGCTATAATTCGCCCCTCTAC. Translation: CGAREGQGYNSPLY. The complete CDR3 sequence is CGAREGQGYNSPLYF.

As regards this clone: Genes and germline are mouse. The read terminates 1 residue ahead of where the CDR3 ends, so the germline J gene completes it. This chain connects TRBV3 to TRBJ2-5; 11 bases agree with TRBD1. Trimming removed 6 bases from V and 5 bases from J; junction bases left unmatched: 4. Germline V lookup: CDR1 SNHLY, CDR2 FYNGKV (reference sequence). The CDR3 totals 14 residues. The CDR3 protein is CASSRDRGRDTQYF. The DNA read from the CDR3 is TGTGCCAGCAGTCGGGACAGGGGGAGAGACACCCAGTAC.

As concerns this clone: Each gene name is a mouse one. The read gets to within 1 residue of the CDR3 end, and the germline J gene fills in the rest. Different DNA sequences within this sample yield the same CDR3. The chain has TRBV5 and TRBJ2-5; 7 bases match TRBD1. The CDR3 runs to 14 residues. With V trimmed by 0 bases and J by 3 bases, 0 bases remained unmatched. CDR1 LGHNA and CDR2 YNLKQL come from the germline V gene (reference sequence). The DNA read from the CDR3 is TGTGCCAGCAGCCAAGAGGGACAGCAAGACACCCAGTAC. It specifies CASSQEGQQDTQY. The CDR3 reads in full as CASSQEGQQDTQYF.

Concerning this clone itself: The gene names here belong to mouse. With the read ending 1 residue before the CDR3 end, the germline J gene is used to fill in that end. V is TRBV1 and J is TRBJ2-7; tentatively, D is TRBD1 (5 bases). With 3 bases removed from V and 6 bases from J, the gap between germline ends came to 9 bases. The CDR3 length is 12 residues. Germline CDR1 is NSQYPW and CDR2 is LRSPGD (reference sequence). The CDR3 protein is CTCSAQGREQYF. The covered CDR3 bases are TGCACCTGCAGTGCCCAGGGTCGTGAACAGTAC.

With respect to this clone: The genes are named according to mouse. The read ends 1 residue early relative to the CDR3; the germline J gene fills the gap. The rearrangement uses TRBV31 and TRBJ2-1, with 8 bases that match TRBD1. Germline lookup yields CDR1 GKSSPN and CDR2 SITVG. J was trimmed by 5 bases and V by 0 bases; bases with no gene match: 6. The CDR3 consists of 15 residues. The CDR3 here is CAWSLETGENAEQFF. The part of the CDR3 DNA that was read is TGTGCCTGGAGTCTAGAGACAGGGGAGAATGCTGAGCAGTTC.

As for this clone: Genes and germline are mouse. Sequencing ends 1 residue short of the CDR3 end; the germline J gene provides the rest. The rearrangement links TRBV1 to TRBJ1-4, with D perhaps TRBD1 (5 bases). CDR1 and CDR2 from the germline V gene are NSQYPW and LRSPGD (reference sequence). This CDR3 has 16 residues. Deletions cut 1 base from V and 0 bases from J, with 9 bases between. The part of the CDR3 DNA that was read is TGCACCTGCAGTGCAGGGACAAAAATTTCCAACGAAAGATTATTT. As protein: CTCSAGTKISNERLF. Given in full, the CDR3 is CTCSAGTKISNERLFF.

Regarding this clone: Mouse names are used for the genes. The read halts 1 residue ahead of the CDR3 end, with the missing end drawn from the germline J gene. This chain connects TRBV13-1 to TRBJ2-4; D is undetermined. V was pared by 0 bases and J by 1 base, with 3 bases between. CDR3 length equals 13 residues. Looked up from germline, CDR1 is NSHNY and CDR2 is SYGAGN. The chain's CDR3 is CASSDVGQNTLYF. The CDR3 bases that were read are TGTGCCAGCAGTGATGTGGGTCAAAACACCTTGTAC.

Points on this clone: Gene names are the mouse ones. The CDR3 is cut off 1 residue early in the read; its end comes from the germline J gene. The rearrangement uses TRBV29 and TRBJ2-2; D is undetermined. This CDR3 region has 12 residues. Trimming cost V 11 bases and J 0 bases, with 7 bases left between them. Germline CDR1 MSHET, CDR2 SYDVDS. CDR3 DNA (partial): TGTGCTGGAGATCCAAACACCGGGCAGCTCTAC. Its translation: CAGDPNTGQLY. The full CDR3 protein is CAGDPNTGQLYF.

Worth noting for this clone: The gene names here belong to mouse. The read halts 1 residue ahead of the CDR3 end, with the missing end drawn from the germline J gene. The chain has TRBV13-1 and TRBJ1-4; TRBD1 is a possible D gene (5 bases). Trimming left V 4 bases short and J 3 bases short, with 7 bases between. CDR1 and CDR2 (germline): NSHNY, SYGAGN. This CDR3 region has 13 residues. Partial CDR3 DNA: TGTGCCAGCAGTAAGGGGCCCAACGAAAGATTATTT. Residues: CASSKGPNERLF. The complete CDR3 sequence is CASSKGPNERLFF.

This clone appeared a few times. Mouse germline and gene names are used. The CDR3 is cut off 1 residue early in the read; its end comes from the germline J gene. The V call is TRBV13-2, the J call TRBJ1-5; no reliable D call. V shed 0 bases and J shed 3 bases, with 7 bases lying between them. This CDR3 region has 14 residues. Germline assignment: CDR1 NNHNN and CDR2 SYGAGS (reference sequence). The chain's CDR3 is CASGDGGFNQAPLF. CDR3 bases read: TGTGCCAGCGGTGATGGAGGGTTCAACCAGGCTCCGCTT.

In the case of this clone: Genes and germline come from the mouse. The read is 1 residue too short to cover the CDR3 end, so that end is filled in from the germline J gene. The chain combines TRBV29 with TRBJ1-6; possibly TRBD1 for D (5 bases). TRBJ1-6 is given ORF status, its function remaining uncertain. Per germline, CDR1 MSHET and CDR2 SYDVDS. The CDR3 contains 12 residues. V was trimmed by 5 bases and J by 7 bases, leaving 6 bases between them. The CDR3 is CASSDRNSPLYF. The covered CDR3 bases are TGTGCTAGCAGTGACAGAAATTCGCCCCTCTAC.

With regard to this clone: The genes are named according to mouse. The read falls 1 residue short of the CDR3 end, and the missing part is taken from the germline J gene. The chain has TRBV5 and TRBJ1-5, with D uncertain. V lost 0 bases to trimming and J lost 0 bases, with 6 bases between them. The CDR3 contains 15 residues. CDR1 is LGHNA, CDR2 YNLKQL, per germline (reference sequence). CDR3 DNA (partial): TGTGCCAGCAGCCAAGAAAACAGTAACAACCAGGCTCCGCTT. It yields the protein CASSQENSNNQAPL. The complete CDR3 protein is CASSQENSNNQAPLF.

Comment on this clone: The genes and germline here are from mouse. Coverage ceases 1 residue before the CDR3 finishes, and the germline J gene fills in the end. This chain uses TRBV12-2 with TRBJ2-5; 9 bases agree with TRBD1. There are 14 residues in the CDR3. V lost 0 bases and J lost 6; bases outside the gene matches: 3. The germline CDR1 and CDR2 sequences are SGHLS and HYDKME. CDR3 DNA (partial): TGTGCCAGCTCTCTCGAACAGGGGGCCGACACCCAGTAC. As protein: CASSLEQGADTQY. The whole CDR3 protein is CASSLEQGADTQYF.

As for this clone: Genes and germline are mouse. Read data end 1 residue before the CDR3 end; the end is taken from the germline J gene. The rearrangement uses TRBV13-1 and TRBJ2-1; no clear D. V dropped 0 bases and J dropped 11 bases, with 6 bases sitting between them. This CDR3 is 11 amino acids long. The germline CDR1 and CDR2 sequences are NSHNY and SYGAGN. The CDR3 DNA, read in part, is TGTGCCAGCAGTGATGTCGGGAAGCAGTTC. Encoded protein: CASSDVGKQF. The full CDR3 sequence reads CASSDVGKQFF.

This clone was seen once. Each gene name is a mouse one. The read gets to within 1 residue of the CDR3 end, and the germline J gene fills in the rest. This chain joins TRBV13-3 and TRBJ1-4, with 9 bases fitting TRBD1. The J segment lost 7 bases and the V segment lost 7 bases, leaving 8 bases of the junction unmatched. The CDR3 is 14 residues long. In germline, CDR1 is NNHDY, CDR2 SYVADS. The CDR3 DNA, read in part, is TGTGCCAGCGCCGGGACAGGGAAGGGCGAAAGATTATTT. Residues: CASAGTGKGERLF. The entire CDR3 sequence reads CASAGTGKGERLFF.